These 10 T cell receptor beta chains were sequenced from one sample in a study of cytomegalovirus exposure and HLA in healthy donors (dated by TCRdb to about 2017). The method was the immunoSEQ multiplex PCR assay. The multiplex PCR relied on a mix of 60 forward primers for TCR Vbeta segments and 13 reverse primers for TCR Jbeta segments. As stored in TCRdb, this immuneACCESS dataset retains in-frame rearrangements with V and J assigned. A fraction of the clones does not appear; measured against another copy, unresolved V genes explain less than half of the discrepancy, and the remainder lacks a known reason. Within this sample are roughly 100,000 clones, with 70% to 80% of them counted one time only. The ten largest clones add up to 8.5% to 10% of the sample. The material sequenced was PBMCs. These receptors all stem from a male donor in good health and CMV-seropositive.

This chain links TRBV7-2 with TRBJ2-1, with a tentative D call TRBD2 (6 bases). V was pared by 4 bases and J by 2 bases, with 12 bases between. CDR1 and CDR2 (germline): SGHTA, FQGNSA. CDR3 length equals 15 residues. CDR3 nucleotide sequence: TGTGCCAGCAGCTCCGGGACTTGGACCTACAATGAGCAGTTCTTC. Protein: CASSSGTWTYNEQFF.

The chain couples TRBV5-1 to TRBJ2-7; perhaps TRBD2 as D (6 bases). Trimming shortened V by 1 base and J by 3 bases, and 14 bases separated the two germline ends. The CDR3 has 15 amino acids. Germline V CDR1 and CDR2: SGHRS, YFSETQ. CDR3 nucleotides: TGCGCCAGCAGCTTGAGAGGCAGGGAGGTCTACGAGCAGTACTTC. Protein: CASSLRGREVYEQYF.

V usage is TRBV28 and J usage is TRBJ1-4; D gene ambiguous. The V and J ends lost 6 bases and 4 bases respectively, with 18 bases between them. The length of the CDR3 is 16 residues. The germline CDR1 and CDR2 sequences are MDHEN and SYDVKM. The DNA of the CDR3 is TGTGCCAGCAGCCGAACCTCGGACGGGAATAATGAAAAACTGTTTTTT. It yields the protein CASSRTSDGNNEKLFF.

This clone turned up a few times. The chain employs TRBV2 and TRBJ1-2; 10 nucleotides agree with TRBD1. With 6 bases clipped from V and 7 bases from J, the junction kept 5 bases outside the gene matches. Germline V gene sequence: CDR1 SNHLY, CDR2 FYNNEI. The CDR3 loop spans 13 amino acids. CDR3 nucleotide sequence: TGTGCCAGCAGCGAGACAGGGGGCCCTGGCTACACCTTC. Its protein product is CASSETGGPGYTF.

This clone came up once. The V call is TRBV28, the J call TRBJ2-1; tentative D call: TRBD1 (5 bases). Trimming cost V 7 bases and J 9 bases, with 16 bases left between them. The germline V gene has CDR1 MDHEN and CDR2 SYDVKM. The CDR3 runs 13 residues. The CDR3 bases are TGTGCCAGCAAAAGGGGCCCCTCCTCTGAGCAGTTCTTC. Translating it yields CASKRGPSSEQFF.

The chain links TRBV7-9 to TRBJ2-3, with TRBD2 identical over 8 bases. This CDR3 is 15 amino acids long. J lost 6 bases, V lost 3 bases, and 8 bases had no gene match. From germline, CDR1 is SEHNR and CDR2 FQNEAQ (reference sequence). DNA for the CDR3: TGTGCCAGCAGCTTTACCGGGACTAGGAAGGATACGCAGTATTTT. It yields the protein CASSFTGTRKDTQYF.

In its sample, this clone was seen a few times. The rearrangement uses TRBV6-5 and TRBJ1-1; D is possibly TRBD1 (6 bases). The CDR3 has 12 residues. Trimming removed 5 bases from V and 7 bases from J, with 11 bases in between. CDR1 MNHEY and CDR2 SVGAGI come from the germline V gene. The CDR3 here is CASSMTGLEAFF. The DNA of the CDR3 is TGTGCCAGCAGTATGACAGGCCTTGAAGCTTTCTTT.

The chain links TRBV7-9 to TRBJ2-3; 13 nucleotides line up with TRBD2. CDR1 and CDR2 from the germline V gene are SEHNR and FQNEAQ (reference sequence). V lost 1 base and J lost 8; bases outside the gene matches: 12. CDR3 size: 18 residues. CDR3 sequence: CASSLGQGGLAGVATQYF. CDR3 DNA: TGTGCCAGCAGCTTAGGACAGGGCGGACTAGCGGGAGTGGCTACGCAGTATTTT. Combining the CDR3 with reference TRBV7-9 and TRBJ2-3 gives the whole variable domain DTGVSQNPRHKITKRGQNVTFRCDPISEHNRLYWYRQTLGQGPEFLTYFQNEAQLEKSRLLSDRFSAERPKGSFSTLEIQRTEQGDSAMYLCASSLGQGGLAGVATQYFGPGTRLTVL.

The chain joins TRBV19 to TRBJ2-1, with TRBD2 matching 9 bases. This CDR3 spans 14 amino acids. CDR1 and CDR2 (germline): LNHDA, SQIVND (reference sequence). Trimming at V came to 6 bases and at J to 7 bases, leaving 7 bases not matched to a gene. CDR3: CASRGGGRANEQFF. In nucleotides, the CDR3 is TGTGCCAGTAGAGGAGGCGGGAGGGCGAATGAGCAGTTCTTC.

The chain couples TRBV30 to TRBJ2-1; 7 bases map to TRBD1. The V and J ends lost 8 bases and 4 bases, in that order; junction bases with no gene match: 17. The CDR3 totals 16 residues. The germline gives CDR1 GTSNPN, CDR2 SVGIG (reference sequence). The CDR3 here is CALAYRTGVKYNEQFF. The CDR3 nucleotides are TGTGCCCTGGCATATCGCACAGGGGTTAAGTACAATGAGCAGTTCTTC.